The 30 T cell receptor beta chains below all came from one sample that was sequenced in a study of neurological immune-mediated disorders. In TCRdb, the 5' RACE reads were re-called with MiXCR into one record per CDR3 protein. The sample carries about 80,000 distinct CDR3 sequences, about 5.6% recorded once. As to time point: longitudinal time-point 2. Sequencing input: PBMCs. The receptors here all came from a woman aged 55-75 years with multiple sclerosis.

This clonotype showed up many times. The rearrangement links TRBV20-1 to TRBJ2-7; a possible D gene is TRBD2 (7 bases). This CDR3 comprises 13 residues. Germline V gene data show CDR1 as DFQATT and CDR2 as SNEGSKA (reference sequence). V was clipped by 7 bases and J by 2 bases, with 15 bases between them. This CDR3 reads CSEGGRSTYEQYF. CDR3 nucleotides: TGCAGTGAGGGGGGGCGGTCGACCTACGAGCAGTACTTC.

The table lists this clonotype with many counts. The chain employs TRBV2 and TRBJ2-7; 7 bases agree with TRBD1. The V and J ends lost 7 bases and 0 bases, in that order; junction bases with no gene match: 3. This CDR3 contains 13 residues. Germline V gene data show CDR1 as SNHLY and CDR2 as FYNNEI. This CDR3 is CASIGTASYEQYF. Written as DNA, the CDR3 is TGTGCCAGCATTGGGACAGCCTCCTACGAGCAGTACTTC.

In this sample, this clonotype turned up a few times. The chain uses TRBV10-1 and TRBJ1-1, with D unclear. Trimming shortened V by 2 bases and J by 1 base, and 5 bases separated the two germline ends. CDR3 length: 13 amino acids. The germline V gene encodes CDR1 WNHNN and CDR2 SYGVQD (reference sequence). The CDR3: CASSETENTEAFF. As DNA, the CDR3 is TGCGCCAGCAGTGAGACGGAGAACACTGAAGCTTTCTTT.

This clonotype was found many times. The chain carries TRBV9 and TRBJ1-1; D remains unclear. V was clipped by 3 bases and J by 5 bases, with 11 bases between them. Germline lookup yields CDR1 SGDLS and CDR2 YYNGEE. The CDR3 totals 13 residues. CDR3 DNA sequence: TGTGCCAGCAGCGACGCCCCCGAGACTGAAGCTTTCTTT. This translates into CASSDAPETEAFF.

This clonotype was recorded many times. The junction departs from the called germline gene at one end, perhaps through a read error. J is TRBJ1-1 and V is TRBV20-1; D unresolved. The germline CDR1 and CDR2 sequences are DFQATT and SNEGSKA (reference sequence). The CDR3 is 8 residues long. The CDR3 sequence is CSARGGEW. DNA for the CDR3: TGCAGTGCTAGGGGAGGCGAGTGG.

This clonotype showed up just a few times. The V call is TRBV10-3, the J call TRBJ2-3, with D unclear. The germline gives CDR1 ENHRY, CDR2 SYGVKD. The CDR3 has 13 residues. Trimming removed 8 bases from V and 5 bases from J, with 14 bases in between. This CDR3 is CAIGKTGVDTQYF. CDR3 nucleotide sequence: TGTGCCATCGGAAAAACGGGTGTAGATACGCAGTATTTT.

This clonotype was recorded many times. This chain connects TRBV5-1 to TRBJ1-1; possibly TRBD1 for D (6 bases). CDR1 and CDR2 from the germline V gene are SGHRS and YFSETQ. V lost 0 bases, J lost 3 bases, and 9 bases lay in between. The CDR3 extends over 14 amino acids. CDR3 sequence reads: CASSLVQGDTEAFF. The CDR3 bases are TGCGCCAGCAGCTTGGTACAGGGTGACACTGAAGCTTTCTTT.

The sample holds many counts of this clonotype. The V call is TRBV12-3 or TRBV12-4, the J call TRBJ1-1; D uncertain. The V end was cut by 3 bases, the J end by 1 base, with 6 bases between. This CDR3 has 13 amino acids. The CDR3 DNA reads TGTGCCAGCAGTTTGTCCACGAACACTGAAGCTTTCTTT. This encodes CASSLSTNTEAFF.

The sample holds many counts of this clonotype. The rearrangement links TRBV19 to TRBJ2-7; tentatively, D is TRBD1 (6 bases). The germline V gene has CDR1 LNHDA and CDR2 SQIVND (reference sequence). V lost 5 bases and J lost 3, with 14 bases in between. The CDR3 is made up of 14 amino acids. This CDR3 is CASSSLGGIYEQYF. In DNA form, the CDR3 reads TGTGCCAGTAGTTCCCTAGGGGGAATCTACGAGCAGTACTTC.

This clonotype was picked up many times. The chain recombines TRBV6-1 with TRBJ2-7; D remains unclear. The CDR3 is 11 amino acids. V was pared by 8 bases and J by 3 bases, with 8 bases between. From germline, CDR1 is MNHNS and CDR2 SASEGT. The CDR3 spells CASRTFYEQYF. In DNA form, the CDR3 reads TGTGCCAGCCGTACCTTCTACGAGCAGTACTTC.

This clonotype has at least ten counts. The genes are TRBV5-1 and TRBJ1-3; D remains unclear. The CDR3 runs 15 residues. In germline, CDR1 is SGHRS, CDR2 YFSETQ. V was cut by 0 bases and J by 3 bases, with 10 bases left in between. The DNA of the CDR3 is TGCGCCAGCAGCTTGGCCTTGGGAGGTGGAAACACCATATATTTT. Residues: CASSLALGGGNTIYF.

This clonotype was detected ten times or more. This chain connects TRBV7-9 to TRBJ2-5, with 11 nucleotides matching TRBD2. The CDR3 loop spans 14 amino acids. CDR1 and CDR2 from the germline V gene are SEHNR and FQNEAQ (reference sequence). V lost 8 bases, J lost 4 bases, and 6 bases stayed unmatched. The CDR3 DNA reads TGTGCCAGCCCCCCCGGGACTAGCGGAGAGACCCAGTACTTC. It translates to CASPPGTSGETQYF.

The chain is built from TRBV29-1 and TRBJ2-5, with 7 bases identical to TRBD1. V lost 6 bases and J lost 5; bases outside the gene matches: 3. CDR1 is SQVTM, CDR2 ANQGSEA, per germline. This CDR3 is built from 11 residues. The CDR3, as DNA: TGCAGCGTGCAACAGGGGGAGACCCAGTACTTC. It translates to CSVQQGETQYF.

The V gene is TRBV27, the J gene TRBJ2-1; 7 bases match TRBD2. The ends lost 1 base at V and 0 bases at J; junction bases unmatched: 3. Germline V gene data show CDR1 as MNHEY and CDR2 as SMNVEV (reference sequence). The CDR3 is 16 amino acids. The CDR3 sequence: CASSLWGGNSYNEQFF. CDR3 nucleotide sequence: TGTGCCAGCAGTTTATGGGGGGGTAACTCCTACAATGAGCAGTTCTTC.

Ten or more counts support this clonotype. This rearrangement joins TRBV5-1 to TRBJ1-2, with D unclear. This CDR3 spans 14 amino acids. Trimming removed 0 bases from V and 8 bases from J, with 14 bases in between. Germline CDR1 reads SGHRS; CDR2 reads YFSETQ. CDR3 in amino acids: CASSLASGVLGYTF. Here the CDR3 DNA reads TGCGCCAGCAGCTTGGCCTCAGGTGTTCTCGGCTACACCTTC.

The sample holds many counts of this clonotype. The chain couples TRBV5-1 to TRBJ1-1; possible D gene TRBD1, 5 bases. V was cut by 1 base and J by 4 bases, with 8 bases left in between. Germline V gene sequence: CDR1 SGHRS, CDR2 YFSETQ. CDR3 length: 13 amino acids. For the CDR3, the DNA is TGCGCCAGCAGCTTGCTTCAGGGCACTGAAGCTTTCTTT. This gives the protein CASSLLQGTEAFF.

This clonotype was seen repeatedly, ten times or more. The chain recombines TRBV6-5 with TRBJ2-7; 11 positions match TRBD2. CDR3 size: 12 residues. V dropped 9 bases and J dropped 7; count of bases not matched to a gene: 5. CDR1 and CDR2 (germline): MNHEY, SVGAGI. The CDR3 bases are TGTGCCAGTTCTAGCGGGGGGCGGGAGCAGTACTTC. Translated: CASSSGGREQYF.

This clonotype was detected ten times or more. CDR3 sequence: CASSLEVGTDTNTGELFF. The CDR3 region has the DNA TGTGCCAGCAGCTTAGAAGTTGGGACAGACACGAACACCGGGGAGCTGTTTTTT. The chain couples TRBV7-6 to TRBJ2-2; the match to TRBD1 covers 7 bases. The CDR3 extends over 18 amino acids. Germline V gives CDR1 SGHVS, CDR2 FNYEAQ. J lost 0 bases, V lost 1 base, and 8 bases had no gene match.

In DNA form, the CDR3 reads TGTGCCAGCAGCCAACGGGGTGCTGAAGCTTTCTTT. Amino acid sequence: CASSQRGAEAFF. This rearrangement joins TRBV7-2 to TRBJ1-1, with no clear D. Germline V gene sequence: CDR1 SGHTA, CDR2 FQGNSA. Trimming removed 5 bases from V and 6 bases from J, with 10 bases in between. The CDR3 sequence is 12 residues long.

There are many counts of this clonotype. The rearrangement uses TRBV7-9 and TRBJ2-7; 7 bases line up with TRBD1. This CDR3 region has 17 residues. Germline values: CDR1 SEHNR, CDR2 FQNEAQ (reference sequence). The V segment lost 5 bases and the J segment 6 bases; nucleotides outside the gene matches: 19. The CDR3 DNA reads as TGTGCCAGCAGCATCTTACCCGGGACAGAAAGGGCGGGCGAGCAGTACTTC. It specifies CASSILPGTERAGEQYF.

This clonotype has a count of ten or more. The chain links TRBV24-1 to TRBJ2-5; 10 bases align to TRBD1. The junction had 11 bases not matched to a gene; V was cut back by 4 bases and J by 4 bases. CDR1 KGHDR and CDR2 SFDVKD come from the germline V gene. The CDR3 totals 17 residues. In DNA, the CDR3 is TGTGCCACCAGTGACCCAGGGGGACAGGGGCGGGGAGAGACCCAGTACTTC. Translating it yields CATSDPGGQGRGETQYF.

In its sample, this clonotype was seen many times. The chain joins TRBV5-1 to TRBJ2-6; D is ambiguous. The CDR3 consists of 15 residues. Per germline, CDR1 SGHRS and CDR2 YFSETQ. V shed 4 bases and J shed 0 bases, with 8 bases lying between them. DNA for the CDR3: TGCGCCAGCAGCCCGGTCGGCTCTGGGGCCAACGTCCTGACTTTC. It is translated as CASSPVGSGANVLTF.

J is TRBJ2-7 and V is TRBV7-6, with D possibly matching TRBD1 (6 bases). The V gene lost 2 bases and the J gene lost 3 bases, with 8 bases spanning the gap. The CDR3 runs to 13 residues. Germline CDR1 is SGHVS and CDR2 is FNYEAQ. CDR3 in DNA: TGTGCCAGCAGCTTAACGGACAGCTACGAGCAGTACTTC. As protein: CASSLTDSYEQYF.

In this sample, this clonotype turned up many times. The CDR3 DNA reads TGCGCCAGCAGCCTAGTGGCGGTCTCCTACAATGAGCAGTTCTTC. Protein product: CASSLVAVSYNEQFF. The chain has TRBV4-1 and TRBJ2-1; D is uncertain. The V and J ends lost 4 bases and 0 bases respectively, with 10 bases between them. The CDR3 contains 15 residues. In germline, CDR1 is MGHRA, CDR2 YSYEKL.

This clonotype was picked up many times. The CDR3 DNA reads TGCGCCAGCAGCTTAACCGGGACAGGGCACGCGGACACTGAAGCTTTCTTT. Translation: CASSLTGTGHADTEAFF. This rearrangement joins TRBV5-1 to TRBJ1-1, with TRBD1 identical over 9 bases. The CDR3 runs to 17 residues. CDR1 is SGHRS and CDR2 is YFSETQ in the germline V gene. The junction had 11 bases not matched to a gene; V was cut back by 2 bases and J by 3 bases.

Written as DNA, the CDR3 is TGTGCCAGCAGCTATACCGGACTAGCGGGGACCATCTACAATGAGCAGTTCTTC. It is translated as CASSYTGLAGTIYNEQFF. The chain joins TRBV7-9 to TRBJ2-1; 12 positions agree with TRBD2. CDR3 length equals 18 residues. Losses at the gene ends were 4 bases for V and 3 bases for J; bases not matched to a gene: 10. Per germline, CDR1 SEHNR and CDR2 FQNEAQ (reference sequence).

There are many counts of this clonotype. The V and J genes are TRBV20-1 and TRBJ1-1, with no clear D. Trimming removed 0 bases from V and 5 bases from J, with 13 bases in between. Germline CDR1 and CDR2: DFQATT and SNEGSKA (reference sequence). The CDR3 length is 14 residues. This CDR3 reads CSARDPKVRTEAFF. The CDR3 region has the DNA TGCAGTGCTAGAGACCCAAAGGTGAGGACTGAAGCTTTCTTT.

The chain is built from TRBV11-3 and TRBJ2-1, with 8 bases identical to TRBD2. The CDR3 length is 15 residues. Germline CDR1 is SGHNT and CDR2 is YENEEA. Germline trimming cut 5 bases from V and 4 bases from J; bases unmatched to any gene: 7. CDR3 region: CASSPPVAGYNEQFF. Written as DNA, the CDR3 is TGTGCCAGCAGCCCCCCAGTAGCGGGATACAATGAGCAGTTCTTC.

This clonotype was picked up many times. The CDR3 reads CASSLFSGGQTKTEAFF. Written as DNA, the CDR3 is TGCGCCAGCAGCTTGTTTTCAGGGGGGCAGACGAAGACTGAAGCTTTCTTT. The V gene is TRBV5-1, the J gene TRBJ1-1; 7 bases line up with TRBD1. The CDR3 has 17 amino acids. Trimming removed 1 base from V and 5 bases from J; junction bases left unmatched: 14. The germline V gene encodes CDR1 SGHRS and CDR2 YFSETQ.

At least ten counts were recorded for this clonotype. The chain has TRBV6-5 and TRBJ1-6, with D possibly TRBD1 on 6 matching bases. CDR3 size: 14 residues. The germline V gene encodes CDR1 MNHEY and CDR2 SVGAGI. V gave up 4 bases and J gave up 8 bases, with 12 bases separating them. The CDR3, as DNA: TGTGCCAGCAGTTCCAGGGGAGCGGATTCACCCCTCCACTTT. Protein product: CASSSRGADSPLHF.